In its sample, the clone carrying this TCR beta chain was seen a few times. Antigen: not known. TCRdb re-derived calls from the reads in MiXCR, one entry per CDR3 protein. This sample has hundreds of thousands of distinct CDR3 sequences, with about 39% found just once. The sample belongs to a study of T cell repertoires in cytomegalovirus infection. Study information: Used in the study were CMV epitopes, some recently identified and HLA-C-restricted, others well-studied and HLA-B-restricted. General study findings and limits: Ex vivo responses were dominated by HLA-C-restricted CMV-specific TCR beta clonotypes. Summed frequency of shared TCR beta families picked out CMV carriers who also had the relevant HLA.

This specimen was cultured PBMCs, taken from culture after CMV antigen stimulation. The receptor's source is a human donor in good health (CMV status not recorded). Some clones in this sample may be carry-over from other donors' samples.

The CDR3 DNA is TGTGCCAGCAGTGAAGTTTTTGGCCGGAGAAGTGGCTACACCTTC. This sequence encodes CASSEVFGRRSGYTF. This rearrangement joins TRBV2 to TRBJ1-2; no clear D. CDR3 length: 15 residues. Trimming left V 1 base short and J 7 bases short, with 16 bases between. The germline CDR1 and CDR2 sequences are SNHLY and FYNNEI.